The clone carrying this TCR beta chain has at least ten counts. Its antigen is undetermined. The data belong to a study of read filtering for tumor transcriptome and immune sequencing. Study background: Mean patient age was about 66 years, range 47 to 80; over 16 male, 14 to 15 female. Revised staging placed 8 or 9 patients in R-ISS I, 15 to 20 in II, more than 5 in III. Study conclusions and caveats: In IR-seq, single-read clonotypes were roughly 80% of clonotypes but 3% to 3.5% of reads.

Germline V gene data show CDR1 as SEHNR and CDR2 as FQNEAQ (reference sequence). V was pared by 4 bases and J by 6 bases, with 12 bases between. The CDR3 has 14 residues. Molecular barcoded adaptors covering alpha/delta and beta/gamma chains were used on roughly 400 ng RNA. Each CDR3 protein gets one entry after TCRdb re-called the reads with MiXCR. Here the sample spans 30,000 to 40,000 distinct CDR3 sequences, 14% being singletons. The clonotype comes from a donor at least 40 years old with multiple myeloma. J is TRBJ2-2 and V is TRBV7-9; D is unresolved. Material: a population of CD138-negative cells sorted from bone marrow. This chain's CDR3 is CASSSGVVSGELFF. CDR3 nucleotides: TGTGCCAGCAGCTCCGGCGTGGTTTCCGGGGAGCTGTTTTTT.